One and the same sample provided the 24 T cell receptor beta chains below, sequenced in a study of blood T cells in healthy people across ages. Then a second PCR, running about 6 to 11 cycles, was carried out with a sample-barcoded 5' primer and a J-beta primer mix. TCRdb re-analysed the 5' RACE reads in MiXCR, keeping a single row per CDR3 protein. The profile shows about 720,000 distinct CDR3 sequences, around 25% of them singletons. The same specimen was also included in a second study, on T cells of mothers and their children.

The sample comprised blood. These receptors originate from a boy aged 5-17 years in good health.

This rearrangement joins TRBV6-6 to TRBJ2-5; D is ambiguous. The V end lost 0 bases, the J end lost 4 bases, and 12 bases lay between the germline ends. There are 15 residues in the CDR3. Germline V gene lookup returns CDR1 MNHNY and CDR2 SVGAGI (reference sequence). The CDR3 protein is CASSYSGTSRETQYF. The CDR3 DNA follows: TGTGCCAGCAGTTACTCGGGTACAAGTCGAGAGACCCAGTACTTC.

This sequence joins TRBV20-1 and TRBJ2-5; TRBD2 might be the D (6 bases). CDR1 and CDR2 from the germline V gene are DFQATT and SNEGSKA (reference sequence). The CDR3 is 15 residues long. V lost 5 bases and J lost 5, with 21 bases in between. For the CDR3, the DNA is TGCAGTGCTGACACGGGACTCCAAAACTGGGAGACCCAGTACTTC. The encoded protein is CSADTGLQNWETQYF.

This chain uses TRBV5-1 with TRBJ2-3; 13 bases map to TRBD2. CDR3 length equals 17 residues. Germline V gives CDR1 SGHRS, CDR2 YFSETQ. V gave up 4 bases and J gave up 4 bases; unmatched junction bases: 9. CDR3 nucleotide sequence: TGCGCCAGCAGCCACGGACTAGCGGGAGCCTCGGCAGATACGCAGTATTTT. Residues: CASSHGLAGASADTQYF.

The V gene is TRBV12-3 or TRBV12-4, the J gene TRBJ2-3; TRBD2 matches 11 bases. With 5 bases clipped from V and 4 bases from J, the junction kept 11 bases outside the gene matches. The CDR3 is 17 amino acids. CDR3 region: CASSRASGGPGADTQYF. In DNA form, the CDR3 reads TGTGCCAGCAGTCGGGCTAGCGGGGGGCCGGGGGCAGATACGCAGTATTTT.

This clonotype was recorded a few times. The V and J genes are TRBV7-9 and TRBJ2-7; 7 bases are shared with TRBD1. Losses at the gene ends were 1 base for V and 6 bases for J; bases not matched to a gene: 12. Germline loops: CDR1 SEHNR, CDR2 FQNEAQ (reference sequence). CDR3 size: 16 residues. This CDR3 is CASSLGGQALTPEQYF. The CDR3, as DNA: TGTGCCAGCAGCTTAGGCGGACAGGCCCTGACACCCGAGCAGTACTTC.

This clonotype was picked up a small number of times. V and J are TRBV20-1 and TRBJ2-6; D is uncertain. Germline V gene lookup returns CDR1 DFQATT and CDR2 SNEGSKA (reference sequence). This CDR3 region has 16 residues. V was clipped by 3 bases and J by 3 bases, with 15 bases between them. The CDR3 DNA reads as TGCAGTGCTAGGGGTGATCCCTCTGTTGGGGCCAACGTCCTGACTTTC. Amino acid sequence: CSARGDPSVGANVLTF.

CDR3 sequence (DNA): TGTGCCAGCAGCGAAAGGCTGAGGGGGATCAATGAGCAGTTCTTC. Translated: CASSERLRGINEQFF. The rearrangement uses TRBV7-2 and TRBJ2-1; tentatively, D is TRBD1 (6 bases). Trimming pared 5 bases from V and 6 bases from J, leaving 17 bases between. The CDR3 is 15 amino acids. The V gene's germline CDR1 is SGHTA and CDR2 FQGNSA.

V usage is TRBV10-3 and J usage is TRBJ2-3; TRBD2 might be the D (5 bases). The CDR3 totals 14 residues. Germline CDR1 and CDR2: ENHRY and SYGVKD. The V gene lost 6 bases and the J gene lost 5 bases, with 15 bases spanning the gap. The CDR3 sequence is CAISDRTRGDTQYF. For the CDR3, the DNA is TGTGCCATCAGCGACCGTACTCGGGGAGATACGCAGTATTTT.

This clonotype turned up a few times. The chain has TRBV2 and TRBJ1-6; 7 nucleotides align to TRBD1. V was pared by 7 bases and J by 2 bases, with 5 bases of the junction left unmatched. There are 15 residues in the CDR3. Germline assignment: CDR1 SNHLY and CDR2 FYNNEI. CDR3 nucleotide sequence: TGTGCCAGCAAGGAGGGGGCCGCCTATAATTCACCCCTCCACTTT. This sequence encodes CASKEGAAYNSPLHF.

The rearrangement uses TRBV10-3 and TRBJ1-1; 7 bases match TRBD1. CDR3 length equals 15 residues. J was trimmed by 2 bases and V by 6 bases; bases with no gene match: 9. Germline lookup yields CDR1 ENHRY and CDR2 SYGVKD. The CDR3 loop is CAISLLGQANTEAFF. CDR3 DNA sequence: TGTGCCATCAGCCTTCTCGGACAGGCAAACACTGAAGCTTTCTTT.

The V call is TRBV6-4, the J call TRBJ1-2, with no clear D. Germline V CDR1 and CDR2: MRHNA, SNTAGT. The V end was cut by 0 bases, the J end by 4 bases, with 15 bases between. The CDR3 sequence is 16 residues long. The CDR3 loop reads CASSDSIAGDSYGYTF. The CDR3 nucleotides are TGTGCCAGCAGTGACTCGATAGCTGGGGATTCCTATGGCTACACCTTC.

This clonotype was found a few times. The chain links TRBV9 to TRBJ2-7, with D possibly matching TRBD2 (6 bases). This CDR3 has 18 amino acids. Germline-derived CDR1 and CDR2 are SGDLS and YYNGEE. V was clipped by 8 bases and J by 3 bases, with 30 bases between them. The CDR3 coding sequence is TGTGCCAGTAGCCTAAGGATGCTCGCGGGGTATATCGGCTACGAGCAGTACTTC. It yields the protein CASSLRMLAGYIGYEQYF.

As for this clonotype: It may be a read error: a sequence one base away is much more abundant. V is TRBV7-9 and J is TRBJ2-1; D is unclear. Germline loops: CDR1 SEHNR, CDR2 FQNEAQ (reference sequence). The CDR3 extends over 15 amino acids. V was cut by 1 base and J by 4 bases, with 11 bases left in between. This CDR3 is CASSLVDTEYNEQFF. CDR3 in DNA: TGTGCCAGCAGCTTAGTTGACACAGAATACAATGAGCAGTTCTTC.

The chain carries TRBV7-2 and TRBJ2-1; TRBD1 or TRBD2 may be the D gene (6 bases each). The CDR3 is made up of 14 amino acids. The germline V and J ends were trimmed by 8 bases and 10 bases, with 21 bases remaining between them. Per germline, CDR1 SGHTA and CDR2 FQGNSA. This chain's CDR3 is CASSRGGPQDEQFF. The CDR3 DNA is TGTGCCAGCTCCCGAGGGGGGCCCCAGGACGAGCAGTTCTTC.

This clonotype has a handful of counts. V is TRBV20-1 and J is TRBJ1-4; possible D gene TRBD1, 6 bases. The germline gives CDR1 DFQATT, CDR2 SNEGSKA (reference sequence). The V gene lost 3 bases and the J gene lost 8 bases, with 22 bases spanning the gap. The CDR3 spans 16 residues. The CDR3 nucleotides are TGCAGTGCTAGCCCCCGTCCCCACTCCACAGGGGAAAAACTGTTTTTT. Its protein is CSASPRPHSTGEKLFF.

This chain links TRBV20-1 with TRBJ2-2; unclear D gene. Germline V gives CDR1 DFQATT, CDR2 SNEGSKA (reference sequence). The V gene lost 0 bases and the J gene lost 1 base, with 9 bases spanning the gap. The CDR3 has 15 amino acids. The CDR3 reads CSARDLERNTGELFF. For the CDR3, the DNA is TGCAGTGCTAGAGACCTCGAGCGGAACACCGGGGAGCTGTTTTTT.

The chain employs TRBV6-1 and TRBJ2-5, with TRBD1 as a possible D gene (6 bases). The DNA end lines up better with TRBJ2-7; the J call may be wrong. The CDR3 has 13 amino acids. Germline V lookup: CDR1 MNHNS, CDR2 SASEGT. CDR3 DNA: TGTGCCAGCTGTTTAAGGACAGTCTACGAGCAGTACTTC. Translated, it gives CASCLRTVYEQYF.

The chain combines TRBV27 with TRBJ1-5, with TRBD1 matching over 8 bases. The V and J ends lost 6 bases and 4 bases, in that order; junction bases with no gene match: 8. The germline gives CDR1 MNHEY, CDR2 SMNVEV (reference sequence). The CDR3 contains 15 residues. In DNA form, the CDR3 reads TGTGCCAGCAGCCGGACAGGGCTAGGAAATCAGCCCCAGCATTTT. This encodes CASSRTGLGNQPQHF.

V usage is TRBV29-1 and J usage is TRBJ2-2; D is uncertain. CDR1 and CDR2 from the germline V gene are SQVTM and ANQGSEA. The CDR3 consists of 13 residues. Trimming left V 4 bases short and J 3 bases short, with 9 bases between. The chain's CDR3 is CSVGRAHTGELFF. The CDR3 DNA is TGCAGCGTTGGGCGAGCCCACACCGGGGAGCTGTTTTTT.

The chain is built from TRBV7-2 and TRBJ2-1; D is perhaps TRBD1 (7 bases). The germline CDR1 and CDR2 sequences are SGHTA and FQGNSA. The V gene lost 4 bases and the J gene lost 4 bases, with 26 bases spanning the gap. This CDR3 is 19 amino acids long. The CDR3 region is CASSSRPGQSIGGYNEQFF. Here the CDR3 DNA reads TGTGCCAGCAGCTCCCGTCCGGGACAGAGCATAGGGGGGTACAATGAGCAGTTCTTC.

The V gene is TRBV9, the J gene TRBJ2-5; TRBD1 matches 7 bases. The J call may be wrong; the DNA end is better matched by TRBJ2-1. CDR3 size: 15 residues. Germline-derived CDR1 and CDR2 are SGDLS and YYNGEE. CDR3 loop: CASSVWDSDTNEQFF. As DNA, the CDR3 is TGTGCCAGCAGCGTTTGGGACAGCGATACAAATGAGCAGTTCTTC.

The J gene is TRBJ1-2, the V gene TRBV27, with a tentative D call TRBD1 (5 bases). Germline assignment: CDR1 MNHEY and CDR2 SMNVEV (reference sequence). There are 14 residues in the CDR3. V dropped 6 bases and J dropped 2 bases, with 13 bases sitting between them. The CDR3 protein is CASSPLDRNYGYTF. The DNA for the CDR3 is TGTGCCAGCAGCCCCCTCGACAGAAACTATGGCTACACCTTC.

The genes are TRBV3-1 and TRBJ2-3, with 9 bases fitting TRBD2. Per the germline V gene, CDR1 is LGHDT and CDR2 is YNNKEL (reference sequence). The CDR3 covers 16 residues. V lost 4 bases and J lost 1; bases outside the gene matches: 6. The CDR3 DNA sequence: TGTGCCAGCAGCCGAGTAGCGGGAGTGGGCACAGATACGCAGTATTTT. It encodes CASSRVAGVGTDTQYF.

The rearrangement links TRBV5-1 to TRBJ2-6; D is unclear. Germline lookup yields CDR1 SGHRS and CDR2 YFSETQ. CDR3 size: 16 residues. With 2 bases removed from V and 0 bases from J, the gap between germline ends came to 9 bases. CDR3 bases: TGCGCCAGCAGCTTCCCCCCGACCTCTGGGGCCAACGTCCTGACTTTC. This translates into CASSFPPTSGANVLTF. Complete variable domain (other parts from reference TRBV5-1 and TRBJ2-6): KAGVTQTPRYLIKTRGQQVTLSCSPISGHRSVSWYQQTPGQGLQFLFEYFSETQRNKGNFPGRFSGRQFSNSRSEMNVSTLELGDSALYLCASSFPPTSGANVLTFGAGSRLTVL.